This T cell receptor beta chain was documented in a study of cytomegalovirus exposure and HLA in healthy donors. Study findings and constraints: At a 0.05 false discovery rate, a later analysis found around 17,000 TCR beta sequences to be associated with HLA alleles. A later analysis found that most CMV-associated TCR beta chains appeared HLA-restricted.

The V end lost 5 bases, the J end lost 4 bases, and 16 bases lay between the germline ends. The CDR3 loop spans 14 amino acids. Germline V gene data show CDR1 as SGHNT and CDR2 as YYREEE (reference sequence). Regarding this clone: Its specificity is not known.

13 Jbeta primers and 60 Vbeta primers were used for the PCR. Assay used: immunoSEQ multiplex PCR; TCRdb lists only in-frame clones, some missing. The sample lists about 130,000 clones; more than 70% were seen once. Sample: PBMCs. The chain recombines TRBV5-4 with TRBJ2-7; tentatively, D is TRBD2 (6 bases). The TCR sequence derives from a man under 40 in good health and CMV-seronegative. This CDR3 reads CASRPLAGSYEQYF. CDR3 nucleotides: TGTGCCAGCAGGCCACTAGCCGGGTCTTACGAGCAGTACTTC.